These 8 T cell receptor beta chains were sequenced from one sample in a study of T cell clones after liver transplantation. Libraries were prepared by immunoSEQ multiplex PCR; TCRdb keeps only in-frame clonotypes and omits some of them. The data show 65,000 to 95,000 clones, 80% seen once. The sample was CD4+ T cells from blood, taken before liver transplant. These receptors were collected from a human donor who received a liver transplant.

The V gene is TRBV18, the J gene TRBJ1-4, with TRBD1 matching 7 bases. V dropped 2 bases and J dropped 0; count of bases not matched to a gene: 3. The CDR3 has 16 residues. Germline V CDR1 and CDR2: KGHSH, LQKENI. This chain's CDR3 is CASSPRTGTTNEKLFF. Written as DNA, the CDR3 is TGTGCCAGCTCACCAAGGACAGGCACAACTAATGAAAAACTGTTTTTT.

This clone was counted between two and nine times. The chain couples TRBV6-1 to TRBJ2-7; tentative D call: TRBD2 (6 bases). The CDR3 is 14 amino acids. CDR1 is MNHNS, CDR2 SASEGT, per germline. The germline V and J ends were trimmed by 5 bases and 2 bases, with 13 bases remaining between them. CDR3 nucleotides: TGTGCCAGCAGTCCTGGGACTCATACCTACGAGCAGTACTTC. Translated: CASSPGTHTYEQYF.

The V call is TRBV6-1, the J call TRBJ1-1; D uncertain. V gave up 5 bases and J gave up 6 bases, with 13 bases separating them. Germline CDR1 is MNHNS and CDR2 is SASEGT. The CDR3 consists of 13 residues. CDR3 coding DNA: TGTGCCAGCAGTTATTCAGAGGTCGCTGAAGCTTTCTTT. This sequence encodes CASSYSEVAEAFF.

This chain links TRBV28 with TRBJ1-5, with TRBD1 matching 8 bases. The CDR3 has 17 amino acids. Germline loops: CDR1 MDHEN, CDR2 SYDVKM. The ends lost 11 bases at V and 2 bases at J; junction bases unmatched: 17. In nucleotides, the CDR3 is TGTGCCTCAAAAATCGGGACAGGCGATAAGGGCAATCAGCCCCAGCATTTT. Translating gives CASKIGTGDKGNQPQHF. The whole variable domain, remainder taken from reference TRBV28 and TRBJ1-5, is DVKVTQSSRYLVKRTGEKVFLECVQDMDHENMFWYRQDPGLGLRLIYFSYDVKMKEKGDIPEGYSVSREKKERFSLILESASTNQTSMYLCASKIGTGDKGNQPQHFGDGTRLSIL.

The chain joins TRBV25-1 to TRBJ2-2, with 9 nucleotides matching TRBD2. This CDR3 spans 14 amino acids. With 9 bases clipped from V and 2 bases from J, the junction kept 4 bases outside the gene matches. The germline gives CDR1 MGHDK, CDR2 SYGVNS. CDR3 DNA sequence: TGTGCCAGTGGGACTAGCAAAAACACCGGGGAGCTGTTTTTT. Encoded protein: CASGTSKNTGELFF.

The count of this clone is one. The DNA is left out, because the CDR3 cannot be placed on it with certainty; the CDR3 is given as TCRdb lists it. The chain joins TRBV28 to TRBJ1-5; the DNA was not used to check the table's D call, TRBD1. The CDR3 is 16 amino acids in total, end residues counted. Germline values: CDR1 MDHEN, CDR2 SYDVKM. The CDR3: CASSTSGQGEGQPQHF.

The chain has TRBV18 and TRBJ1-2; D is ambiguous. CDR3 size: 13 residues. Germline CDR1 is KGHSH and CDR2 is LQKENI. V lost 3 bases and J lost 4, with 9 bases in between. CDR3 DNA: TGTGCCAGCTCACCCAGACCGAGCTATGGCTACACCTTC. This translates into CASSPRPSYGYTF.

V gene TRBV6-5 combines with J gene TRBJ1-5; possibly TRBD1 for D (5 bases). The germline V and J ends were trimmed by 4 bases and 2 bases, with 9 bases remaining between them. CDR1 and CDR2 from the germline V gene are MNHEY and SVGAGI. This CDR3 spans 14 amino acids. CDR3: CASSFRGGNQPQHF. The CDR3 DNA follows: TGTGCCAGCAGTTTTCGGGGGGGCAATCAGCCCCAGCATTTT.